This TCR beta chain came from a study of blood T cell repertoires in COVID-19. Study background: The samples span acute and convalescent COVID-19 from the United States, Italy and Spain. Sources were T cells, B-cell-depleted T cells, or PBMCs; the material itself was cDNA or gDNA.

In the original workflow: Estimation of nucleated cell counts relied on the amplification of reference gene primers. Method: immunoSEQ multiplex PCR; TCRdb's copy keeps in-frame clones and lacks some. Clonal size and the V and J genes are those of that table, whereas D and trimming came from the DNA. The data hold approximately 400,000 clones, with roughly 77% observed a single time. J was trimmed by 0 bases and V by 6 bases; bases with no gene match: 15. CDR3 length: 17 amino acids. Per the germline V gene, CDR1 is SGHRS and CDR2 is YFSETQ. Sequencing was done on a sample of peripheral blood. J is TRBJ2-7 and V is TRBV5-1; 7 positions match TRBD2. The TCR was taken from a human donor with acute or convalescent COVID-19. The donor label of this sample is uncertain. CDR3 bases: TGCGCCAGCAAACGGGAGGCCCGGGGAGGGGCCTCCTACGAGCAGTACTTC. This sequence encodes CASKREARGGASYEQYF.